Shown below are 18 T cell receptor beta chains from a single sample sequenced in a study of T cell repertoires in cytomegalovirus infection. The antigens for these receptors are not known. MiXCR was run by TCRdb on the reads, yielding one entry per CDR3 protein. The sample yields 110,000 to 150,000 distinct CDR3 sequences, around 30% seen once. The specimen was CD8+ T cells from cultured PBMCs, collected from culture after CMV antigen stimulation. Receptors originate from a human donor in good health (CMV status not recorded). Some clones in this sample may be carry-over from other donors' samples.

V and J are TRBV6-5 and TRBJ2-1; D perhaps matches TRBD2 (7 bases). Germline V gene data show CDR1 as MNHEY and CDR2 as SVGAGI. With 6 bases removed from V and 8 bases from J, the gap between germline ends came to 14 bases. The length of the CDR3 is 13 residues. The CDR3 loop is CASSPGGGHEQFF. The CDR3 DNA follows: TGTGCCAGCAGCCCTGGGGGGGGCCATGAGCAGTTCTTC.

This clonotype appeared a few times. V usage is TRBV28 and J usage is TRBJ2-2; the D is unclear. This CDR3 contains 15 residues. Germline lookup yields CDR1 MDHEN and CDR2 SYDVKM. The germline V and J ends were trimmed by 3 bases and 4 bases, with 12 bases remaining between them. This CDR3 reads CASSFDPRVTGELFF. CDR3 coding DNA: TGTGCCAGCAGTTTCGACCCGCGAGTCACCGGGGAGCTGTTTTTT. The full variable domain, rest sourced from reference TRBV28 and TRBJ2-2, is DVKVTQSSRYLVKRTGEKVFLECVQDMDHENMFWYRQDPGLGLRLIYFSYDVKMKEKGDIPEGYSVSREKKERFSLILESASTNQTSMYLCASSFDPRVTGELFFGEGSRLTVL.

The chain employs TRBV15 and TRBJ2-7, with 8 bases matching TRBD1. Germline CDR1 is LNHNV and CDR2 is YYDKDF (reference sequence). J was trimmed by 4 bases and V by 4 bases; bases with no gene match: 15. CDR3 length equals 17 residues. The CDR3 DNA is TGTGCCACCAGCATTTCAAGCCCCGAGACAGGGGAGTACGAGCAGTACTTC. Its translation is CATSISSPETGEYEQYF.

This clonotype was counted many times. V gene TRBV28 combines with J gene TRBJ2-2; the D is unclear. Germline-derived CDR1 and CDR2 are MDHEN and SYDVKM. The V end was cut by 3 bases, the J end by 0 bases, with 11 bases between. The CDR3 covers 16 residues. CDR3 coding DNA: TGTGCCAGCAGTTTTTGGGCCAGACCGAACACCGGGGAGCTGTTTTTT. This translates into CASSFWARPNTGELFF.

CDR3: CASSLVPDNSYEQYF. The CDR3 DNA reads TGTGCCAGCAGTTTGGTACCGGACAATTCCTACGAGCAGTACTTC. The rearrangement joins TRBV12-3 or TRBV12-4 to TRBJ2-7; a weak D match, TRBD1 (5 bases). V lost 3 bases and J lost 1, with 13 bases in between. This CDR3 is built from 15 residues.

The chain carries TRBV4-1 and TRBJ2-7; 9 bases fit TRBD1. CDR3 size: 15 residues. Trimming at V came to 2 bases and at J to 2 bases, leaving 4 bases not matched to a gene. Per the germline V gene, CDR1 is MGHRA and CDR2 is YSYEKL. The CDR3 bases are TGCGCCAGCAGCCAACGACAGGGGGATCCCTACGAGCAGTACTTC. Residues: CASSQRQGDPYEQYF.

V gene TRBV5-6 combines with J gene TRBJ2-2; 9 bases fit TRBD2. After removal of 3 bases from V and 1 base from J, the junction contained 4 bases not matched to a gene. The germline gives CDR1 SGHDT, CDR2 YYEEEE. The CDR3 spans 16 residues. CDR3 region: CASSSLAGMNTGELFF. The CDR3 DNA is TGTGCCAGCAGCTCTCTAGCGGGGATGAACACCGGGGAGCTGTTTTTT.

The sample holds a few counts of this clonotype. V gene TRBV27 combines with J gene TRBJ2-7; D is unresolved. In germline, CDR1 is MNHEY, CDR2 SMNVEV (reference sequence). The CDR3 sequence is 14 residues long. Trimming removed 2 bases at V and 7 bases at J, with 15 bases between. The CDR3: CASSLHGSVWEQYF. The CDR3 bases are TGTGCCAGCAGTTTACATGGGTCCGTATGGGAGCAGTACTTC.

In this sample, this clonotype turned up many times. The chain joins TRBV30 to TRBJ2-3; D gene uncertain. CDR1 and CDR2 from the germline V gene are GTSNPN and SVGIG (reference sequence). The CDR3 is made up of 13 amino acids. V dropped 2 bases and J dropped 0 bases, with 6 bases sitting between them. The CDR3 is CAWSFSSTDTQYF. The CDR3 region has the DNA TGTGCCTGGAGTTTTTCTAGCACAGATACGCAGTATTTT.

The sample holds many counts of this clonotype. V usage is TRBV6-6 and J usage is TRBJ1-1; 10 bases are shared with TRBD1. Germline V gives CDR1 MNHNY, CDR2 SVGAGI (reference sequence). This CDR3 has 14 amino acids. V dropped 5 bases and J dropped 5; count of bases not matched to a gene: 5. CDR3 sequence reads: CASSMGQGMTEAFF. CDR3 nucleotides: TGTGCCAGCAGTATGGGACAGGGGATGACTGAAGCTTTCTTT.

V gene TRBV5-1 combines with J gene TRBJ1-2, with a tentative D call TRBD1 (5 bases). This CDR3 region has 16 residues. Trimming took off 3 bases at V and 1 base at J, with 16 bases between the two ends. Germline loops: CDR1 SGHRS, CDR2 YFSETQ. Here the CDR3 reads CASSSGPDSSNYGYTF. The CDR3 DNA sequence: TGCGCCAGCAGCTCCGGCCCTGACAGTAGTAACTATGGCTACACCTTC.

This clonotype was observed many times. The chain employs TRBV7-2 and TRBJ2-3; 8 positions agree with TRBD2. The germline V gene has CDR1 SGHTA and CDR2 FQGNSA. V shed 1 base, J shed 4 bases, and the junction held 7 bases outside the gene matches. This CDR3 has 16 residues. The CDR3 region is CASSLESGGLADTQYF. The CDR3, as DNA: TGTGCCAGCAGCTTAGAGTCGGGGGGGTTGGCAGATACGCAGTATTTT.

The gene calls are TRBV7-9 and TRBJ1-3; tentative D call: TRBD1 (5 bases). The V end was cut by 10 bases, the J end by 4 bases, with 11 bases between. Germline lookup yields CDR1 SEHNR and CDR2 FQNEAQ (reference sequence). The CDR3 covers 12 residues. The CDR3 here is CAKRGPGNTIYF. DNA for the CDR3: TGTGCCAAAAGGGGTCCCGGAAACACCATATATTTT.

CDR3 amino acids: CASNHGGLAGADTQYF. The CDR3 DNA reads as TGTGCCAGCAATCATGGGGGACTAGCGGGGGCAGATACGCAGTATTTT. The genes are TRBV27 and TRBJ2-3, with TRBD2 matching over 14 bases. The CDR3 length is 16 residues. In germline, CDR1 is MNHEY, CDR2 SMNVEV (reference sequence). V gave up 7 bases and J gave up 4 bases; unmatched junction bases: 7.

A word on this clonotype: Germline is not matched at one junction end, which may reflect a read error. The J gene is TRBJ2-3, the V gene TRBV12-3 or TRBV12-4, with D tentatively TRBD1 (5 bases). CDR3 length equals 14 residues. The CDR3 nucleotides read TGTGCCTGCAGGGCCAAACCTAGCACAGATACGCAGTATTTT. This sequence encodes CACRAKPSTDTQYF.

V gene TRBV29-1 combines with J gene TRBJ2-7; tentatively, D is TRBD1 (6 bases). V was clipped by 6 bases and J by 3 bases, with 24 bases between them. CDR1 and CDR2 (germline): SQVTM, ANQGSEA. The CDR3 is made up of 16 amino acids. CDR3 residues: CSVSGQGWAYSYEQYF. The CDR3 DNA reads as TGCAGCGTCTCGGGGCAGGGGTGGGCCTATAGCTACGAGCAGTACTTC.

In this sample, this clonotype turned up many times. The J gene is TRBJ2-3, the V gene TRBV7-9; possible D gene TRBD1, 6 bases. CDR1 and CDR2 (germline): SEHNR, FQNEAQ (reference sequence). The CDR3 is made up of 15 amino acids. V lost 3 bases and J lost 2, with 12 bases in between. The CDR3 DNA sequence: TGTGCCAGCAGCTTCCCTAGGACAGACACAGATACGCAGTATTTT. Its translation: CASSFPRTDTDTQYF.

The chain has TRBV7-9 and TRBJ2-5; a possible D gene is TRBD2 (5 bases). The CDR3 has 13 amino acids. V gave up 8 bases and J gave up 0 bases, with 10 bases separating them. Germline V CDR1 and CDR2: SEHNR, FQNEAQ (reference sequence). The CDR3 spells CASSSGYQETQYF. CDR3 DNA sequence: TGTGCCAGCTCCTCGGGGTACCAAGAGACCCAGTACTTC. The entire variable domain, with the rest obtained from reference TRBV7-9 and TRBJ2-5, is as follows: DTGVSQNPRHKITKRGQNVTFRCDPISEHNRLYWYRQTLGQGPEFLTYFQNEAQLEKSRLLSDRFSAERPKGSFSTLEIQRTEQGDSAMYLCASSSGYQETQYFGPGTRLLVL.